What follows are 15 T cell receptor beta chains derived from one specimen sequenced in a study of blood T cell repertoires in COVID-19. The repertoire was sequenced with immunoSEQ multiplex PCR; TCRdb's copy has only in-frame clones and lacks some. Here the sample spans 250,000 to 350,000 clones, around 87% being singletons. The sequencing sample was made of peripheral blood. These receptors originate from a man between 18 and 35 years old with active or convalescent COVID-19.

This chain joins TRBV19 and TRBJ2-3, with 7 bases lining up with TRBD2. V was clipped by 6 bases and J by 4 bases; unmatched bases: 4. CDR3 length: 13 amino acids. Germline values: CDR1 LNHDA, CDR2 SQIVND (reference sequence). The CDR3: CASSGRISDTQYF. For the CDR3, the DNA is TGTGCCAGTAGCGGGAGGATCTCAGATACGCAGTATTTT.

The J gene is TRBJ1-3, the V gene TRBV7-6; D is possibly TRBD1 (6 bases). The CDR3 totals 15 residues. Trimming pared 5 bases from V and 0 bases from J, leaving 11 bases between. Per the germline V gene, CDR1 is SGHVS and CDR2 is FNYEAQ. In DNA form, the CDR3 reads TGTGCCAGCAGCCCCGGACAGACCTCTGGAAACACCATATATTTT. Translation: CASSPGQTSGNTIYF.

The table lists this clone with a count of one. The chain employs TRBV28 and TRBJ1-2; 10 bases line up with TRBD1. The J segment lost 5 bases and the V segment lost 6 bases, leaving 3 bases of the junction unmatched. Germline-derived CDR1 and CDR2 are MDHEN and SYDVKM. There are 13 residues in the CDR3. CDR3 DNA: TGTGCCAGCAGGGGACAGGGGAAATATGGCTACACCTTC. It yields the protein CASRGQGKYGYTF.

The chain's CDR3 is CARPADYNEQFF. The CDR3 nucleotides are TGCGCCAGACCGGCGGACTACAATGAGCAGTTCTTC. V usage is TRBV4-1 and J usage is TRBJ2-1; the D is unclear. Germline V CDR1 and CDR2: MGHRA, YSYEKL. This CDR3 has 12 amino acids. V gave up 9 bases and J gave up 3 bases, with 9 bases separating them.

The chain couples TRBV5-4 to TRBJ2-7, with 8 bases matching TRBD1. The CDR3 spans 15 residues. V shed 2 bases, J shed 5 bases, and the junction held 9 bases outside the gene matches. From germline, CDR1 is SGHNT and CDR2 YYREEE (reference sequence). CDR3: CASSFPGQAIHEQYF. Here the CDR3 DNA reads TGTGCCAGCAGCTTCCCGGGACAGGCCATCCACGAGCAGTACTTC.

At least ten counts were recorded for this clone. The V call is TRBV6-2 or TRBV6-3, the J call TRBJ2-6, with a tentative D call TRBD2 (6 bases). V dropped 0 bases and J dropped 4 bases, with 7 bases sitting between them. The CDR3 has 15 residues. The V gene's germline CDR1 is MNHEY and CDR2 SVGEGT. CDR3 region: CASSYSRDGANVLTF. The CDR3 nucleotides are TGTGCCAGCAGTTACTCGCGGGACGGGGCCAACGTCCTGACTTTC.

This chain uses TRBV7-6 with TRBJ1-1; possibly TRBD1 for D (6 bases). The CDR3 is 13 residues long. Between the trimmed V and J ends, which lost 3 bases and 11 bases, there was a span of 16 bases. CDR1 is SGHVS and CDR2 is FNYEAQ in the germline V gene. The CDR3 DNA follows: TGTGCCAGCAGCTTTGGACCAGGGGCGAAGGCTTTCTTT. It codes for CASSFGPGAKAFF.

This clone showed up just once. V gene TRBV7-8 combines with J gene TRBJ2-4, with unresolved D. Trimming took 1 base from V and 9 from J, leaving 10 bases between them. Germline CDR1 is SGHVS and CDR2 is FQNEAQ. This CDR3 has 13 residues. CDR3 protein: CASSLDRSGIQYF. In nucleotides, the CDR3 is TGTGCCAGCAGCTTAGATAGGTCGGGCATTCAGTACTTC.

V is TRBV25-1 and J is TRBJ2-7; no clear D gene. This CDR3 spans 12 amino acids. Germline loops: CDR1 MGHDK, CDR2 SYGVNS. V was pared by 4 bases and J by 5 bases, with 9 bases between. In nucleotides, the CDR3 is TGTGCCAGCAGTGGACTCCGAGACGAGCAGTACTTC. Protein product: CASSGLRDEQYF.

The rearrangement links TRBV27 to TRBJ1-6; D is possibly TRBD1 (5 bases). This CDR3 is 17 amino acids long. V lost 2 bases and J lost 2, with 13 bases in between. CDR1 and CDR2 (germline): MNHEY, SMNVEV (reference sequence). The CDR3 here is CASSLGGGNAYNSPLHF. The CDR3 DNA is TGTGCCAGCAGTTTAGGGGGGGGAAACGCCTATAATTCACCCCTCCACTTT.

The gene calls are TRBV5-4 and TRBJ2-3; 7 nucleotides match TRBD2. This CDR3 spans 16 amino acids. The germline CDR1 and CDR2 sequences are SGHNT and YYREEE (reference sequence). The J segment lost 0 bases and the V segment lost 4 bases, leaving 8 bases of the junction unmatched. CDR3 loop: CASSLTSDASTDTQYF. Here the CDR3 DNA reads TGTGCCAGCAGCCTTACTAGCGACGCTAGCACAGATACGCAGTATTTT.

This chain uses TRBV19 with TRBJ1-4; 9 bases are a match to TRBD1. The junction had 9 bases not matched to a gene; V was cut back by 6 bases and J by 7 bases. This CDR3 has 15 amino acids. CDR1 is LNHDA and CDR2 is SQIVND in the germline V gene (reference sequence). CDR3 bases: TGTGCCAGTAGGACACAGGGGGCTGGAGGTGAAAAACTGTTTTTT. Protein sequence: CASRTQGAGGEKLFF. Complete variable domain (other parts from reference TRBV19 and TRBJ1-4): DGGITQSPKYLFRKEGQNVTLSCEQNLNHDAMYWYRQDPGQGLRLIYYSQIVNDFQKGDIAEGYSVSREKKESFPLTVTSAQKNPTAFYLCASRTQGAGGEKLFFGSGTQLSVL.

This clone is a singleton in its sample. The chain recombines TRBV24-1 with TRBJ2-3, with D perhaps matching TRBD1 (8 bases). The CDR3 runs 17 residues. Trimming stripped 4 bases from V and 3 bases from J, with 19 bases between. Germline CDR1 reads KGHDR; CDR2 reads SFDVKD. The DNA for the CDR3 is TGTGCCACCAGTGAACGAGTCGACAGGGGAGGGACAGATACGCAGTATTTT. Translated: CATSERVDRGGTDTQYF.

This sequence joins TRBV18 and TRBJ1-4; D is unclear. Germline CDR1 KGHSH, CDR2 LQKENI. The CDR3 runs to 16 residues. V was clipped by 3 bases and J by 7 bases, with 18 bases between them. The CDR3: CASSPRGAPLGEKLFF. The CDR3 DNA follows: TGTGCCAGCTCACCCCGAGGAGCACCTCTCGGTGAAAAACTGTTTTTT.

The CDR3 loop reads CASSLEAPGLEADTQYF. The CDR3 coding sequence is TGTGCCAGCAGCTTAGAGGCCCCGGGACTAGAGGCAGATACGCAGTATTTT. The V gene is TRBV11-2, the J gene TRBJ2-3; 8 bases align to TRBD2. The CDR3 has 17 residues. V gave up 0 bases and J gave up 4 bases; unmatched junction bases: 9. CDR1 and CDR2 (germline): SGHAT, FQNNGV.